These T cell receptor beta chains were read from a single sample in a study of T cells in Graves' hyperthyroidism and ophthalmopathy. MiXCR was run by TCRdb on the multiplex PCR reads, yielding one entry per CDR3 protein. The table lists roughly 93,000 distinct CDR3 sequences, around 42% of them singletons. Specimen: peripheral blood or thyroid tissue (not recorded which). These receptors all stem from a woman aged 25 to 39 with Graves' hyperthyroidism. Both conserved end residues are part of each CDR3. The D gene is left open where the match is weak. Not all rows give a size; the values are once, few, many and, for expanded clones, a class.

d_gene: .; abundance: many; j_gene: TRBJ1-4; v_gene: TRBV4-1; CDR3nt: TGCGCCAGCAGCCAAGATCGTGGTTTCGGGGTTACAACTAATGAAAAACTGTTTTTT; CDR3aa: CASSQDRGFGVTTNEKLFF
d_gene: .; abundance: many; j_gene: TRBJ2-6; v_gene: TRBV7-9; CDR3nt: TGTGCCAGCAGCTCCCCGTCGGGCGGAAGCTCTGGGGCCAACGTCCTGACTTTC; CDR3aa: CASSSPSGGSSGANVLTF
d_gene: .; abundance: .; j_gene: TRBJ2-7; v_gene: TRBV7-2; CDR3nt: TGTGCCAGCAGCGCCCCGGTGGGACGGGAGCAGTACTTC; CDR3aa: CASSAPVGREQYF
d_gene: TRBD2; abundance: many; j_gene: TRBJ2-7; v_gene: TRBV7-3; CDR3nt: TGTGCCAGCAGCTTAATCACCGGGGGGGAGCAGTACTTC; CDR3aa: CASSLITGGEQYF
d_gene: .; abundance: .; j_gene: TRBJ1-1; v_gene: TRBV6-2/TRBV6-3; CDR3nt: TGCGCCAGTGCCGGGAACACTGAAGCTTACTTT; CDR3aa: CASAGNTEAYF
d_gene: TRBD2; abundance: once; j_gene: TRBJ2-7; v_gene: TRBV15; CDR3nt: TGTGCCACCAGCAGGGGTCCAGCGGGAGGGAACTACGAGCAGTACTTC; CDR3aa: CATSRGPAGGNYEQYF
d_gene: TRBD2; abundance: few; j_gene: TRBJ2-3; v_gene: TRBV20-1; CDR3nt: TGCAGGGGAACTAGCGGGAGGTCAGATACGCAGTATTTT; CDR3aa: CRGTSGRSDTQYF
d_gene: .; abundance: .; j_gene: TRBJ1-6; v_gene: TRBV9; CDR3nt: TGTGCCAGCAGTGAATCCGGACACTCCTATAATTCACCCCTCCACTTT; CDR3aa: CASSESGHSYNSPLHF
d_gene: .; abundance: many; j_gene: TRBJ2-3; v_gene: TRBV5-1; CDR3nt: TGCGCCAGCAGCTTGGGCGGCGGAGACTCCACAGATACGCAGTATTTT; CDR3aa: CASSLGGGDSTDTQYF
d_gene: TRBD2; abundance: .; j_gene: TRBJ2-7; v_gene: TRBV7-2; CDR3nt: TGTGCCAGCAGCTTATTCGGCGGGAGCACCTACGAGCAGTACTTC; CDR3aa: CASSLFGGSTYEQYF
d_gene: .; abundance: few; j_gene: TRBJ2-3; v_gene: TRBV4-2; CDR3nt: TGTGCCAGCAGCCAAGAATTAGATACGCAGTATTTT; CDR3aa: CASSQELDTQYF
d_gene: TRBD1; abundance: .; j_gene: TRBJ1-4; v_gene: TRBV7-2; CDR3nt: TGTGCCAGCAGCCCCGAGGGGGCCGATAATGAAAAACTGTTTTTT; CDR3aa: CASSPEGADNEKLFF
d_gene: TRBD2; abundance: .; j_gene: TRBJ2-7; v_gene: TRBV7-8; CDR3nt: TGTGCCAGCAGCAGAACTAGCGGGAGCACTAATCCCTACGAGCAGTACTTC; CDR3aa: CASSRTSGSTNPYEQYF
d_gene: .; abundance: many; j_gene: TRBJ2-7; v_gene: TRBV7-2; CDR3nt: TGTGCCAGCAGCTTAAGGGTAAAGGGCTCCTACGAGCAGTACTTC; CDR3aa: CASSLRVKGSYEQYF
d_gene: TRBD1; abundance: many; j_gene: TRBJ1-4; v_gene: TRBV7-9; CDR3nt: TGTGCCAGCAGCTCGGGACAGCTTGAAAAACTGTTTTTT; CDR3aa: CASSSGQLEKLFF
d_gene: .; abundance: .; j_gene: TRBJ1-4; v_gene: TRBV10-3; CDR3nt: TGTGCCATCAGTTTACTAGGGGGGCCTAATGAAAAATTGTTTTTT; CDR3aa: CAISLLGGPNEKLFF
d_gene: .; abundance: many; j_gene: TRBJ1-5; v_gene: TRBV7-9; CDR3nt: TGTGCCAGCAGCTCCGCTTATAGCAATCAGCCCCAGCATTTT; CDR3aa: CASSSAYSNQPQHF
d_gene: TRBD2; abundance: many; j_gene: TRBJ2-2; v_gene: TRBV7-9; CDR3nt: TGTGCCAGCAGTGGTACCGGGACTAGCAGAACCGGGGAGCTGTTTTTT; CDR3aa: CASSGTGTSRTGELFF
d_gene: TRBD2; abundance: many; j_gene: TRBJ2-7; v_gene: TRBV3-1; CDR3nt: TGTGCCAGCTCAGAGGCGGGAGGCGCCTACGAGCAGTACTTC; CDR3aa: CASSEAGGAYEQYF
d_gene: TRBD1; abundance: many; j_gene: TRBJ1-4; v_gene: TRBV5-5; CDR3nt: TGTGCCAGCAGTCTGACAGGGGGCTCAACTAATGAAAAACTGTTTTTT; CDR3aa: CASSLTGGSTNEKLFF
d_gene: .; abundance: many; j_gene: TRBJ2-3; v_gene: TRBV20-1; CDR3nt: TGCAGTGCAATTTCTCCAGATACGCAGTATTTT; CDR3aa: CSAISPDTQYF
d_gene: TRBD2; abundance: many; j_gene: TRBJ2-7; v_gene: TRBV3-1; CDR3nt: TGTGCCAGCAGCCGAGGGACTAGCGGAACCTACGAGCAGTACTTC; CDR3aa: CASSRGTSGTYEQYF
d_gene: .; abundance: many; j_gene: TRBJ2-7; v_gene: TRBV7-6; CDR3nt: TGTGCCAGCAGCTTAGGAGGTGCCCGCTCCTACGAGCAGTACTTC; CDR3aa: CASSLGGARSYEQYF
d_gene: .; abundance: many; j_gene: TRBJ1-1; v_gene: TRBV7-9; CDR3nt: TGTGCCAGCAGCCAAGAGATGGGCGGGGTCGGTTATGACACTGAAGCTTTCTTT; CDR3aa: CASSQEMGGVGYDTEAFF
d_gene: .; abundance: many; j_gene: TRBJ2-2; v_gene: TRBV7-2; CDR3nt: TGTGCCAGCAGCCGAGGGAGTACCGTCTGGAGAACCGGGGAGCTGTTTTTT; CDR3aa: CASSRGSTVWRTGELFF
d_gene: .; abundance: many; j_gene: TRBJ2-7; v_gene: TRBV9; CDR3nt: TGTGCCAGCAGCGTCTCGGACAGTCCCATCTACGAGCAGTACTTC; CDR3aa: CASSVSDSPIYEQYF
d_gene: .; abundance: .; j_gene: TRBJ2-3; v_gene: TRBV20-1; CDR3nt: TGCAGTGCTCCAGCGGACCCCCGGGATACGCAGTATTTT; CDR3aa: CSAPADPRDTQYF
d_gene: .; abundance: many; j_gene: TRBJ1-5; v_gene: TRBV19; CDR3nt: TGTGCCAGTAGTGGATTGGGGGTGGTGAGCAATCAGCCCCAGCATTTT; CDR3aa: CASSGLGVVSNQPQHF
d_gene: .; abundance: .; j_gene: TRBJ1-5; v_gene: TRBV9; CDR3nt: TGTGCCAGCAGCGTAGAAGACAGCCCCGAGCATTTT; CDR3aa: CASSVEDSPEHF
d_gene: .; abundance: many; j_gene: TRBJ1-6; v_gene: TRBV6-5; CDR3nt: TGTGCCAGCAACCCGGGCCTCCTGTTTAATTCACCCCTCCACTTT; CDR3aa: CASNPGLLFNSPLHF
d_gene: .; abundance: many; j_gene: TRBJ2-3; v_gene: TRBV20-1; CDR3nt: TGCAGTGCTATTAGCACAGATACGCAGTATTTT; CDR3aa: CSAISTDTQYF
d_gene: TRBD2; abundance: .; j_gene: TRBJ2-2; v_gene: TRBV10-3; CDR3nt: TGTGCCATCAGCAGCGGGACGAACACCGGGGAGCTGTTTTTT; CDR3aa: CAISSGTNTGELFF
d_gene: .; abundance: .; j_gene: TRBJ2-2; v_gene: TRBV11-1; CDR3nt: TGTGCCAGCAGCGTTAGCCGGGGGCCGGGCACCGGGGAGCTGTTTTTT; CDR3aa: CASSVSRGPGTGELFF
d_gene: TRBD1; abundance: many; j_gene: TRBJ1-5; v_gene: TRBV16; CDR3nt: TGTGCCAGCAGCCAACTCGGCAGGGGGGTAAATCAGCCCCAGCATTTT; CDR3aa: CASSQLGRGVNQPQHF
d_gene: .; abundance: once; j_gene: TRBJ2-5; v_gene: TRBV10-2; CDR3nt: TGCGCCAGCAGCGAAGGTGGCAGGGCTGGATCCCAGTACTTC; CDR3aa: CASSEGGRAGSQYF
d_gene: .; abundance: .; j_gene: TRBJ2-7; v_gene: TRBV25-1; CDR3nt: TGTGCCAGCAGTGAACCGGGACACACGGGCGAGCAGTACTTC; CDR3aa: CASSEPGHTGEQYF
d_gene: TRBD1; abundance: many; j_gene: TRBJ2-5; v_gene: TRBV2; CDR3nt: TGTGCCAGCAGAGGGGGACAGCACCTGCAAGAGACCCAGTACTTC; CDR3aa: CASRGGQHLQETQYF
d_gene: .; abundance: many; j_gene: TRBJ2-5; v_gene: TRBV10-3; CDR3nt: TGTGCCATCAGTGAGGGGACTCAAGAGACCCAGTACTTC; CDR3aa: CAISEGTQETQYF
d_gene: .; abundance: few; j_gene: TRBJ1-2; v_gene: TRBV28; CDR3nt: TGTGCCAGCAGGCGCCTAGGTGACGGCTACACCTTC; CDR3aa: CASRRLGDGYTF
d_gene: .; abundance: many; j_gene: TRBJ2-7; v_gene: TRBV29-1; CDR3nt: TGCAGCGTTACCGCGGACAGCAGATACGAGCAGTACTTC; CDR3aa: CSVTADSRYEQYF
d_gene: .; abundance: many; j_gene: TRBJ1-2; v_gene: TRBV5-1; CDR3nt: TGCGCCAGCAGCACTACAGGGCTGGCGGATGGCTACACCTTC; CDR3aa: CASSTTGLADGYTF
d_gene: .; abundance: many; j_gene: TRBJ2-7; v_gene: TRBV5-1; CDR3nt: TGCGCCAGCAGCTCGACAGGTTACGAGCAGTACTTC; CDR3aa: CASSSTGYEQYF